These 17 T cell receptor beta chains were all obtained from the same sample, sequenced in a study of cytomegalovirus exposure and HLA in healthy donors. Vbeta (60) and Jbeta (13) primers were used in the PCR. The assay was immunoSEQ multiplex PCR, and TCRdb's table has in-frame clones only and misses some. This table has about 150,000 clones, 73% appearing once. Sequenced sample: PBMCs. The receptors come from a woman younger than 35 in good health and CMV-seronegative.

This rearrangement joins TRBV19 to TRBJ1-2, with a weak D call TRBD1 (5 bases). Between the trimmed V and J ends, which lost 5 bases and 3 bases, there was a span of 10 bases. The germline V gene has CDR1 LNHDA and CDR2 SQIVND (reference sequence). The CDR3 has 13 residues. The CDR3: CASSSRGDYGYTF. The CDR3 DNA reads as TGTGCCAGTAGTTCTCGGGGGGACTATGGCTACACCTTC. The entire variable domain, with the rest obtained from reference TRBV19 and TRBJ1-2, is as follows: DGGITQSPKYLFRKEGQNVTLSCEQNLNHDAMYWYRQDPGQGLRLIYYSQIVNDFQKGDIAEGYSVSREKKESFPLTVTSAQKNPTAFYLCASSSRGDYGYTFGSGTRLTVV.

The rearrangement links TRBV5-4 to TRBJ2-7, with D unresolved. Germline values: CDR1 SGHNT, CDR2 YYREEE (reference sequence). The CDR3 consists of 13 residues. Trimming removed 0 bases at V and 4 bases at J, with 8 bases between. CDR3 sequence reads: CASSLDRLYEQYF. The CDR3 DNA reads TGTGCCAGCAGCTTGGACAGATTGTACGAGCAGTACTTC.

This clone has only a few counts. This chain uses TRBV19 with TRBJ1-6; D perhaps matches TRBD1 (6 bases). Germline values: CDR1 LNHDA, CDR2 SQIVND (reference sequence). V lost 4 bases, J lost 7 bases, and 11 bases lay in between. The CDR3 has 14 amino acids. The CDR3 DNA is TGTGCCAGTAGTAAGGGGACAACAAATTCACCCCTCCACTTT. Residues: CASSKGTTNSPLHF.

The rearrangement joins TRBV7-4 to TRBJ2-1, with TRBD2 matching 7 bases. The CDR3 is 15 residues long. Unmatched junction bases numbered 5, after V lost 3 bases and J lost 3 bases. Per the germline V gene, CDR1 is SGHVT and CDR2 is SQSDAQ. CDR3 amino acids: CASSLISGDYNEQFF. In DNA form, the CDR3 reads TGTGCCAGCAGCTTGATCAGCGGGGACTACAATGAGCAGTTCTTC. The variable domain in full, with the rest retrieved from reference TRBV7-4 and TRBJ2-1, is GAGVSQSPRYKVAKRGRDVALRCDSISGHVTLYWYRQTLGQGSEVLTYSQSDAQRDKSGRPSGRFSAERPERSVSTLKIQRTEQGDSAVYLCASSLISGDYNEQFFGPGTRLTVL.

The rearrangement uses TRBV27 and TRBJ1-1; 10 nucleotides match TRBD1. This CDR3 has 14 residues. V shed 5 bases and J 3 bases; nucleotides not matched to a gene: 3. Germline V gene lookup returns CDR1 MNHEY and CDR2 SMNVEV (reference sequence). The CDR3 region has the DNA TGTGCCAGCAGTGCGACAGGGGGCTACACTGAAGCTTTCTTT. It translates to CASSATGGYTEAFF.

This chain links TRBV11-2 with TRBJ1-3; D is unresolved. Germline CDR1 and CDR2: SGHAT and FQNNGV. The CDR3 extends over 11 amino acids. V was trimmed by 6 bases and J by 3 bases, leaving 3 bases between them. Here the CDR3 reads CASSRGNTIYF. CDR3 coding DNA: TGTGCCAGCAGTCGTGGAAACACCATATATTTT. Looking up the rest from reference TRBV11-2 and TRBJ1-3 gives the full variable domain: EAGVAQSPRYKIIEKRQSVAFWCNPISGHATLYWYQQILGQGPKLLIQFQNNGVVDDSQLPKDRFSAERLKGVDSTLKIQPAKLEDSAVYLCASSRGNTIYFGEGSWLTVV.

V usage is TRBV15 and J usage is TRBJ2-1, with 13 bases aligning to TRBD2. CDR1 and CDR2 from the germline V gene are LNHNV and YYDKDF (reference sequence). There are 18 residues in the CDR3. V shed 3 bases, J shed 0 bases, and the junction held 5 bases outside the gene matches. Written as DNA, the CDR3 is TGTGCCACCAGCAGCATGGGACTAGCGGGAAGCTCCTACAATGAGCAGTTCTTC. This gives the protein CATSSMGLAGSSYNEQFF.

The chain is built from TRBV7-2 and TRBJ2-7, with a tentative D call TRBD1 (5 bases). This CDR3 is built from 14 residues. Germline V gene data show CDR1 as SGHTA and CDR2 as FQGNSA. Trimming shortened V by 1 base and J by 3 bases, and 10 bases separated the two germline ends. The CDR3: CASSLDTGSYEQYF. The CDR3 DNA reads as TGTGCCAGCAGCTTAGACACAGGTAGCTACGAGCAGTACTTC.

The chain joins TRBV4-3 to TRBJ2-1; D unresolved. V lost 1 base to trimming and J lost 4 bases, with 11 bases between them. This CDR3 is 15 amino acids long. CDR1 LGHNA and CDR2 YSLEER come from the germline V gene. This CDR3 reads CASSQGYSPYNEQFF. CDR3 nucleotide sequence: TGCGCCAGCAGCCAAGGGTACTCACCGTACAATGAGCAGTTCTTC.

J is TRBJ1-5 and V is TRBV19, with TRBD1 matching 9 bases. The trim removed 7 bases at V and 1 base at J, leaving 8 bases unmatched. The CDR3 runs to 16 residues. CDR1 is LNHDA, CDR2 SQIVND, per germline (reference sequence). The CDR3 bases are TGTGCCAGTACCCCCGAGGACAGGGGAAGCAATCAGCCCCAGCATTTT. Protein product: CASTPEDRGSNQPQHF.

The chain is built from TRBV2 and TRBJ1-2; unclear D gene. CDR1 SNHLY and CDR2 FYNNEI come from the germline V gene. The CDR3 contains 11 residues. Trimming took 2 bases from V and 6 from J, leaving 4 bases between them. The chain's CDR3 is CASSEQDGYTF. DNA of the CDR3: TGTGCCAGCAGTGAACAGGATGGCTACACCTTC. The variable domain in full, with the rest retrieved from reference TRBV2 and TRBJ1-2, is EPEVTQTPSHQVTQMGQEVILRCVPISNHLYFYWYRQILGQKVEFLVSFYNNEISEKSEIFDDQFSVERPDGSNFTLKIRSTKLEDSAMYFCASSEQDGYTFGSGTRLTVV.

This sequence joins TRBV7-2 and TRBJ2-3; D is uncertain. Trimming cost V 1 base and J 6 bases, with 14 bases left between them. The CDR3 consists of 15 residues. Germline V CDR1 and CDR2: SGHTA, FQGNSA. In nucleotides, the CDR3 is TGTGCCAGCAGCTTAGTGGTCACCCAGGCCGATACGCAGTATTTT. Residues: CASSLVVTQADTQYF.

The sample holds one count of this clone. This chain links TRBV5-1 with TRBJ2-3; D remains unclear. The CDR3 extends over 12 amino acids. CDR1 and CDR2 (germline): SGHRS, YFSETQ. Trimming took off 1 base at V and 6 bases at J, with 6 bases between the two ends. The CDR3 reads CASSLMSDTQYF. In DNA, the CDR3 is TGCGCCAGCAGCTTGATGTCGGATACGCAGTATTTT. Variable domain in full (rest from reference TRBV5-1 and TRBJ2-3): KAGVTQTPRYLIKTRGQQVTLSCSPISGHRSVSWYQQTPGQGLQFLFEYFSETQRNKGNFPGRFSGRQFSNSRSEMNVSTLELGDSALYLCASSLMSDTQYFGPGTRLTVL.

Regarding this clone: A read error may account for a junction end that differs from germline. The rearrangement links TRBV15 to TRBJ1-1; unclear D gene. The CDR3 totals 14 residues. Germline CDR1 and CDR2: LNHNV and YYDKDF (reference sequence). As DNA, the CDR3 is TGTGCCATCAGCAGAGATATTCGGGAACCTGAAGCTTTCTTT. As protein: CAISRDIREPEAFF.

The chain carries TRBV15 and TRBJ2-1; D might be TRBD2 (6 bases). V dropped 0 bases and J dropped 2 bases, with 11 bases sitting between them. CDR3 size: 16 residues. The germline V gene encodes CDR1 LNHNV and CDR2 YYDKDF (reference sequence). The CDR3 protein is CATSRESGSAYNEQFF. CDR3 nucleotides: TGTGCCACCAGCAGAGAGTCCGGGAGTGCCTACAATGAGCAGTTCTTC. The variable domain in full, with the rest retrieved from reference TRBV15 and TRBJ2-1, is DAMVIQNPRYQVTQFGKPVTLSCSQTLNHNVMYWYQQKSSQAPKLLFHYYDKDFNNEADTPDNFQSRRPNTSFCFLDIRSPGLGDTAMYLCATSRESGSAYNEQFFGPGTRLTVL.

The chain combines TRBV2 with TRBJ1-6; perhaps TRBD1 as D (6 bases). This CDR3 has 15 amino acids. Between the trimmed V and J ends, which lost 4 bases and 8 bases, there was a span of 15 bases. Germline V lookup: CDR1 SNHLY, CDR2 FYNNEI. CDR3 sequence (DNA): TGTGCCAGCAGTGGCCTCACAGGGAGCCATTCACCCCTCCACTTT. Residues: CASSGLTGSHSPLHF.

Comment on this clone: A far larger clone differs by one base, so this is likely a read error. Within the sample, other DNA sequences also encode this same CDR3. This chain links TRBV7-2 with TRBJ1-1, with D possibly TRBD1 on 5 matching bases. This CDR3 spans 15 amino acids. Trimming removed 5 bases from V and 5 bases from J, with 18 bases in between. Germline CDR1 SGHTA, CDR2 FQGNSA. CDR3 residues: CASSQDRGRATEAFF. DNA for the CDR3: TGTGCCAGCAGCCAAGATAGGGGAAGGGCAACTGAAGCTTTCTTT.